The 6 T cell receptor beta chains reported below all come from one sample, sequenced in a study of human T cells and chemical hapten exposure (dated by TCRdb to the early 2020s). Receptors were amplified or captured by RACE. The run used a NextSeq 500. Through fastp at Q25 and MiXCR, TCRdb rebuilt clones from the public reads, retaining in-frame beta chains. Every distinct CDR3 protein forms one entry, paired with its most common genes and DNA. Counted in this sample were tens of thousands of distinct CDR3 sequences; roughly 9.6% of them appeared once. Jointly, the top ten make up more than 2% of the sample. Sample time point, as interpreted from the label and publication: patch test 3, about 24 weeks after DPC sensitization. The meaning of the sample's treatment or condition label: therapeutic diphenylcyclopropenone sensitization with weekly scalp DPC. This sample comprised whole blood, obtained in connection with sensitization to the hapten diphenylcyclopropenone (DPC). All receptors derive from a woman younger than 45 with alopecia areata. Some clones in this sample may be carry-over from other donors' samples.

The chain uses TRBV5-4 and TRBJ2-5, with TRBD2 matching over 9 bases. Germline trimming cut 1 base from V and 2 bases from J; bases unmatched to any gene: 3. CDR3 length: 15 amino acids. Germline V CDR1 and CDR2: SGHNT, YYREEE (reference sequence). In nucleotides, the CDR3 is TGTGCCAGCAGCTTGCGCACTAGCGGGCAAGAGACCCAGTACTTC. Translated: CASSLRTSGQETQYF.

This chain links TRBV2 with TRBJ2-7; D not resolved. V was pared by 5 bases and J by 0 bases, with 11 bases between. CDR1 and CDR2 from the germline V gene are SNHLY and FYNNEI. CDR3 length: 14 amino acids. CDR3 region: CASSPIGGSYEQYF. Written as DNA, the CDR3 is TGTGCCAGCAGTCCAATCGGTGGCTCCTACGAGCAGTACTTC.

This clonotype was observed many times. The chain couples TRBV7-7 to TRBJ2-5, with D perhaps TRBD1 or TRBD2 (5 bases each). This CDR3 is built from 13 residues. V lost 5 bases, J lost 4 bases, and 11 bases lay in between. CDR1 SSHAT and CDR2 FNYEAQ come from the germline V gene (reference sequence). The CDR3: CASSPGRRETQYF. The CDR3 coding sequence is TGTGCCAGCAGCCCGGGGCGGCGAGAGACCCAGTACTTC.

This chain joins TRBV11-2 and TRBJ2-1, with 9 bases identical to TRBD2. The CDR3 is 19 residues long. Germline V gene sequence: CDR1 SGHAT, CDR2 FQNNGV. V lost 2 bases and J lost 2; bases outside the gene matches: 13. The CDR3 DNA follows: TGTGCCAGCAGCTTACAAGCTCGGCTAGCGGGACCCGCCTACAATGAGCAGTTCTTC. It specifies CASSLQARLAGPAYNEQFF.

This clonotype showed up just a few times. The chain employs TRBV18 and TRBJ2-1, with a weak D call TRBD2 (6 bases). V lost 0 bases, J lost 7 bases, and 10 bases lay in between. The CDR3 totals 14 residues. CDR1 and CDR2 from the germline V gene are KGHSH and LQKENI. The CDR3 spells CASSPPSAGNEQFF. CDR3 nucleotides: TGTGCCAGCTCACCACCGAGCGCGGGAAATGAGCAGTTCTTC.

This clonotype was counted at least ten times. The rearrangement joins TRBV5-1 to TRBJ1-4, with D perhaps TRBD1 (5 bases). CDR3 size: 13 residues. Trimming pared 5 bases from V and 8 bases from J, leaving 13 bases between. Germline CDR1 SGHRS, CDR2 YFSETQ. The CDR3 coding sequence is TGCGCCAGCAGGTCGCCGGGGGACGAAAAACTGTTTTTT. It yields the protein CASRSPGDEKLFF.